A selection of T cell receptor beta chains follows, all from one sample in a study of neurological immune-mediated disorders. One entry per CDR3 protein results from TCRdb running MiXCR on the 5' RACE reads. The sample contains tens of thousands of distinct CDR3 sequences, roughly 12% of which appear only once. Sequences were obtained from PBMCs. The source is a young man in good health. Each CDR3 is given with its conserved first and last residue.

J,V,CDR3
TRBJ2-7,TRBV7-9,CASTLTYGGRGGRAPYEQYF
TRBJ2-1,TRBV3-1,CASSQQLGPPYNEQFF
TRBJ2-7,TRBV18,CASSPFGQGLSYEQYF
TRBJ1-5,TRBV18,CASSPTAGTELQPQHF
TRBJ2-2,TRBV5-1,CASSLQVSNTGELFF
TRBJ2-7,TRBV7-9,CASSLFVGQDHEQYF
TRBJ2-7,TRBV20-1,CSAPLGGGNYEQYF
TRBJ1-1,TRBV7-3,CASSPQGGDTEAFF
TRBJ1-5,TRBV5-5,CASSLGGSGQPQHF
TRBJ1-5,TRBV25-1,CASSEWGTASNQPQHF
TRBJ2-1,TRBV7-3,CASSPLGVGGNEQFF